This TCR beta chain was identified during a study of shared clonotypes between healthy human individuals. The length of the CDR3 is 14 residues. From germline, CDR1 is SGHRS and CDR2 YFSETQ. The trim removed 3 bases at V and 4 bases at J, leaving 3 bases unmatched. Assay: immunoSEQ multiplex PCR; the TCRdb copy retains only in-frame clones and omits some. The sample lists roughly 2.2 million clones; approximately 90% were seen once. A note on this clone: Its antigen remains unknown. In the same sample, other DNA sequences code for this CDR3.

Findings and limits, study-wide: Deeper or shallower sequencing was expected to change how clonotypes are shared among donors. Naive CD4 clonotypes were shared across a handful of donors at about 5.3%. As a rule, naive subsets had a larger estimated richness than memory subsets.

The chain combines TRBV5-1 with TRBJ2-7; 11 nucleotides agree with TRBD1. Sequencing was done on a sample of naive CD4+ T cells from PBMCs. The subset here: CD45RA+ positively selected. The clonotype was recovered from a man aged 18-30 years in good health. Some clones in this sample may be carry-over from other donors' samples. As DNA, the CDR3 is TGCGCCAGCAGCTCCGGACAGGGGGCTTACGAGCAGTACTTC. Residues: CASSSGQGAYEQYF.